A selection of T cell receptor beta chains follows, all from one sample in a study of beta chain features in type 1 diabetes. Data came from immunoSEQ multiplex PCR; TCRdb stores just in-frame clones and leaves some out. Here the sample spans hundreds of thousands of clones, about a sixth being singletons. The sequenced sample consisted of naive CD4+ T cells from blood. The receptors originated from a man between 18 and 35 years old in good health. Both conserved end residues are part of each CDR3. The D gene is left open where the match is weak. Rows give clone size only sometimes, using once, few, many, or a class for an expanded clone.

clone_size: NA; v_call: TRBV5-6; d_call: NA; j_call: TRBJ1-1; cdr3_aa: CASSLRQIMNTEAFF; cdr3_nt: TGTGCCAGCAGCCTAAGACAGATCATGAACACTGAAGCTTTCTTT
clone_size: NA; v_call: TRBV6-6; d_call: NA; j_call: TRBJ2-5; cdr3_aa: CASSFSRIQETQYF; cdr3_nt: TGTGCCAGCAGTTTCTCCAGGATCCAAGAGACCCAGTACTTC
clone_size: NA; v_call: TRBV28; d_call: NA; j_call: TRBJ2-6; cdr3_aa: CASSSAGANVLTF; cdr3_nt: TGTGCCAGCAGTTCAGCTGGGGCCAACGTCCTGACTTTC
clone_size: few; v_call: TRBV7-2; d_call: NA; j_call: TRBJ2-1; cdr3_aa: CASGYYNEQFF; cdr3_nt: TGTGCCAGCGGGTATTACAATGAGCAGTTCTTC
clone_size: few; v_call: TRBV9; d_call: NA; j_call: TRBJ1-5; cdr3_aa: CASSVDQGANQPQHF; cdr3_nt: TGTGCCAGCAGCGTAGATCAAGGGGCTAATCAGCCCCAGCATTTT
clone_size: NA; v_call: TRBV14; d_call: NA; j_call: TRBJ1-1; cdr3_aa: CASSRQGMNTEAFF; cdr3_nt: TGTGCCAGCAGCCGTCAGGGGATGAACACTGAAGCTTTCTTT
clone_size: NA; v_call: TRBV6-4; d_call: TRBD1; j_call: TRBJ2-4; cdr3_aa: CASRGQANIQYF; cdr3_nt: TGTGCCAGCAGGGGACAGGCAAACATTCAGTACTTC
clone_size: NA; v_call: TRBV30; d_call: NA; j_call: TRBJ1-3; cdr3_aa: CACHRPGNPGNTIYF; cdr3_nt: TGTGCCTGCCATAGGCCAGGGAATCCTGGAAACACCATATATTTT
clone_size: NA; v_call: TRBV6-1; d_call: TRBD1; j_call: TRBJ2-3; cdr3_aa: CASSVGTGIRTDTQYF; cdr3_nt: TGTGCCAGCAGTGTGGGGACAGGAATTCGCACAGATACGCAGTATTTT
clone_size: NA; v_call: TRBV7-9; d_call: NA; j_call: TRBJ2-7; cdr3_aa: CASSSRFPPFEQYF; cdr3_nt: TGTGCCAGCAGCTCCAGGTTCCCGCCCTTCGAGCAGTACTTC
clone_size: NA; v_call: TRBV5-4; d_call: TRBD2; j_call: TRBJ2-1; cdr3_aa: CASSPTSGLYNEQFF; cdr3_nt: TGTGCCAGCAGCCCCACTAGCGGGTTATACAATGAGCAGTTCTTC
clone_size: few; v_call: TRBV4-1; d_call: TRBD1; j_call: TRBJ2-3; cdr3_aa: CASSRDTGVGTDTQYF; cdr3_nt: TGCGCCAGCAGCCGCGACACAGGGGTAGGCACAGATACGCAGTATTTT
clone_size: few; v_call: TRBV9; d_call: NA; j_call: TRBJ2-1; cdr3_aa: CASSVGAGSSYNEQFF; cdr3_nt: TGTGCCAGCAGCGTAGGGGCTGGTAGCTCCTACAATGAGCAGTTCTTC
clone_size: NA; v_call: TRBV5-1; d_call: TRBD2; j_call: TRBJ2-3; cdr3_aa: CASTIGGRGTDTQYF; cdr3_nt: TGCGCCAGCACGATCGGCGGGAGAGGAACAGATACGCAGTATTTT
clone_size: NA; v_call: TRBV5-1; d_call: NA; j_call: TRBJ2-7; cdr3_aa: CASNSGNSYEQYF; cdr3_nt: TGCGCCAGCAATTCAGGGAACTCCTACGAGCAGTACTTC
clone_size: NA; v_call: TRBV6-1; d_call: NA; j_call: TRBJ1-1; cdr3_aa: CAILGRLNTEAFF; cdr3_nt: TGTGCCATACTGGGACGGTTGAACACTGAAGCTTTCTTT
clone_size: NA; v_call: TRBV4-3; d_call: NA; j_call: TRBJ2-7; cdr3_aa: CASSQDRSVRQYF; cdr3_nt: TGCGCCAGCAGCCAAGATAGATCGGTAAGGCAGTACTTC
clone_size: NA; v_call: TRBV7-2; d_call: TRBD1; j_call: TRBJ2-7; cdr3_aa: CASEPRRGLHEQYF; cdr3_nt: TGTGCCAGCGAGCCTAGAAGGGGGCTCCACGAGCAGTACTTC
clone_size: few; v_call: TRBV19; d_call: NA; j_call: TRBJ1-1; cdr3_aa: CASSGYGTVNTEAFF; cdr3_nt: TGTGCCAGTAGTGGATACGGGACGGTGAACACTGAAGCTTTCTTT
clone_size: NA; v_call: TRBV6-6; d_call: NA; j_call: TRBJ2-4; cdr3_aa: CASRSPNWDTQNIQYF; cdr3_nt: TGTGCCAGCAGATCACCTAACTGGGACACTCAAAACATTCAGTACTTC
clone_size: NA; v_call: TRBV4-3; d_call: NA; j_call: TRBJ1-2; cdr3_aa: CASSQVPANYGYTF; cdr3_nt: TGCGCCAGCAGCCAAGTTCCAGCAAACTATGGCTACACCTTC
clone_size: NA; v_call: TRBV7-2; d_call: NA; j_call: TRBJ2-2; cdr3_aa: CASSLMNTGELFF; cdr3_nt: TGTGCCAGCAGCCTGATGAACACCGGGGAGCTGTTTTTT
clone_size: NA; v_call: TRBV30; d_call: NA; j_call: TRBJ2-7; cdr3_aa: CAWSVGILQYF; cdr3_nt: TGTGCCTGGAGTGTCGGGATCCTGCAGTACTTC
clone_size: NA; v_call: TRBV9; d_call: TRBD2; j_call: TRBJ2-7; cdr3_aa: CASSSRGGAPYEQYF; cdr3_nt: TGTGCCAGCAGCTCCCGGGGGGGTGCTCCTTACGAGCAGTACTTC
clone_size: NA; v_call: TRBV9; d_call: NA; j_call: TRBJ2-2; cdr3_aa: CASSRGVAVTGELFF; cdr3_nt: TGTGCCAGCAGCAGAGGGGTAGCGGTCACCGGGGAGCTGTTTTTT
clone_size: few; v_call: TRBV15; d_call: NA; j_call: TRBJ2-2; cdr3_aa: CATSRDLGYTGELFF; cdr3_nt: TGTGCCACCAGCAGAGATCTGGGGTACACCGGGGAGCTGTTTTTT
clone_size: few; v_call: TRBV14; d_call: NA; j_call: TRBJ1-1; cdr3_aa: CASSQGWGRSTEAFF; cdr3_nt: TGTGCCAGCAGCCAAGGATGGGGGCGGAGTACTGAAGCTTTCTTT
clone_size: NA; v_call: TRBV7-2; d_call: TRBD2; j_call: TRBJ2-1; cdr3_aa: CASNPGGVYNEQFF; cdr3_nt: TGTGCCAGCAACCCCGGGGGGGTCTACAATGAGCAGTTCTTC